This entry concerns a single T cell receptor (beta chain). Antigen unknown. Trimming pared 3 bases from V and 3 bases from J, leaving 19 bases between. The CDR3 has 17 residues. The germline CDR1 and CDR2 sequences are SGHKS and YYEKEE (reference sequence). Unique molecular identifiers were incorporated during preparation of the TCRbeta library. TCRdb reprocessed the PCR reads via MiXCR and lists one record per CDR3 protein. The sample includes approximately 110,000 distinct CDR3 sequences, more than 20% of them seen just once. These data originate in a study of T-cell reconstitution after alpha-beta-depleted transplantation in children. Notes on the study in general: Diversity and T-cell counts at one year after transplant derived mostly from new T cells. Recipient T cells and thymic progenitors that survived gave rise to the high TCRbeta diversity observed at day 60 in some patients. Several hundred expanded graft clones reportedly were the source of alpha-beta T cells about two months after transplant.

The source is a male patient between 2 and 10 years old who had a stem cell transplant for chronic granulomatous disease, so the T cells may come from the graft donor. The chain combines TRBV5-5 with TRBJ1-5; weak D call: TRBD1 (6 bases). Sequencing used PBMCs, mostly from graft donor cells, obtained 180 days after TCRalphabeta/CD19-depleted stem cell transplant. CDR3 region: CASSSRGGQTLNQPQHF. The DNA of the CDR3 is TGTGCCAGCAGCTCCCGGGGAGGACAGACACTCAATCAGCCCCAGCATTTT. Using reference TRBV5-5 and TRBJ1-5 for the parts outside the CDR3, the full variable domain is DAGVTQSPTHLIKTRGQQVTLRCSPISGHKSVSWYQQVLGQGPQFIFQYYEKEERGRGNFPDRFSARQFPNYSSELNVNALLLGDSALYLCASSSRGGQTLNQPQHFGDGTRLSIL.